Each of the 5 T cell receptor beta chains below was sequenced from the same sample in a study of CD8 T cells in ankylosing spondylitis. TCRdb used MiXCR to reprocess the 5' RACE reads, holding one entry per CDR3 protein. Of about 310,000 distinct CDR3 sequences listed, around 21% are singletons. The sequencing input was blood, either unsorted or a sorted T cell fraction (not recorded which). These receptors came from a female donor with ankylosing spondylitis or in good health (not recorded which).

V usage is TRBV10-2 and J usage is TRBJ1-3; 7 nucleotides agree with TRBD1. Germline V gene sequence: CDR1 WSHSY, CDR2 SAAADI. The CDR3 runs 15 residues. V lost 8 bases and J lost 0; bases outside the gene matches: 7. The CDR3 DNA is TGCGCCAGCCACCAGGGGGGAAACTCTGGAAACACCATATATTTT. This encodes CASHQGGNSGNTIYF.

This clonotype was seen a few times. The chain joins TRBV5-4 to TRBJ2-1; 12 bases map to TRBD2. Germline V gene lookup returns CDR1 SGHNT and CDR2 YYREEE (reference sequence). CDR3 length equals 14 residues. Trimming cost V 5 bases and J 9 bases; bases outside gene matches: 6. The CDR3 sequence: CASRLAGGPGEQFF. Here the CDR3 DNA reads TGTGCCAGCAGGCTAGCGGGAGGGCCCGGTGAGCAGTTCTTC.

This clonotype was detected only a few times. This chain links TRBV7-3 with TRBJ1-2; D is possibly TRBD1 (5 bases). Germline lookup yields CDR1 SGHTA and CDR2 FQGTGA. The V gene lost 5 bases and the J gene lost 6 bases, with 25 bases spanning the gap. The CDR3 loop spans 17 amino acids. The CDR3 here is CASSQQVGGRDGDGYTF. Written as DNA, the CDR3 is TGTGCCAGCAGCCAACAGGTGGGGGGAAGGGACGGAGATGGCTACACCTTC.

In its sample, this clonotype was seen a few times. The gene calls are TRBV7-9 and TRBJ2-2, with D tentatively TRBD2 (5 bases). V lost 5 bases and J lost 4, with 11 bases in between. The CDR3 extends over 14 amino acids. Per germline, CDR1 SEHNR and CDR2 FQNEAQ (reference sequence). The CDR3 DNA follows: TGTGCCAGCAGCATCGATGGGAGCACCGGGGAGCTGTTTTTT. This gives the protein CASSIDGSTGELFF.

This clonotype was recorded a few times. This chain uses TRBV9 with TRBJ1-3; TRBD1 agrees at 7 bases. This CDR3 is 13 amino acids long. CDR1 is SGDLS, CDR2 YYNGEE, per germline. Germline trimming cut 3 bases from V and 8 bases from J; bases unmatched to any gene: 5. In DNA form, the CDR3 reads TGTGCCAGCAGCGGCGGGACAGTGGACACCATATATTTT. It is translated as CASSGGTVDTIYF.